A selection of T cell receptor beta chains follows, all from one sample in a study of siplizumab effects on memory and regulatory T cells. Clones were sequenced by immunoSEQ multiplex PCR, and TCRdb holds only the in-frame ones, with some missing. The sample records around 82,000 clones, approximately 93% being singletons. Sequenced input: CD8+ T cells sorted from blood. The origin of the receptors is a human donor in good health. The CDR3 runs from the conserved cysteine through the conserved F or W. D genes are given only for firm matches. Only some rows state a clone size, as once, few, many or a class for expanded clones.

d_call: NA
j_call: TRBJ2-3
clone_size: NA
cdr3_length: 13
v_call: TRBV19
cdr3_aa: CASSIGVPDTQYF
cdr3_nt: TGTGCCAGTAGTATTGGGGTACCAGATACGCAGTATTTT

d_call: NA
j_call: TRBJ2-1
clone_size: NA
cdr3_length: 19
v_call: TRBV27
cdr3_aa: CASSLPPHVKGADGDEQFF
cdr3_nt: TGTGCCAGCAGTTTACCCCCTCACGTGAAAGGGGCGGACGGCGATGAGCAGTTCTTC

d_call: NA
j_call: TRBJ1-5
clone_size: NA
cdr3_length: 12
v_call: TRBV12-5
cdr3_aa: CASGTGNQPQHF
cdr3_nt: TGTGCTAGTGGGACAGGCAATCAGCCCCAGCATTTT

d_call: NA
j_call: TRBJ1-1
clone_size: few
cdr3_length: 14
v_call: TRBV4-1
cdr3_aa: CASSHHVEGTEAFF
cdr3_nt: TGCGCCAGCAGCCACCACGTTGAGGGGACTGAAGCTTTCTTT

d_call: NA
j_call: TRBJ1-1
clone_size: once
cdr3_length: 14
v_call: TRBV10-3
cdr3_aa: CAISDPDKNTEAFF
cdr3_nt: TGTGCCATCAGTGATCCGGACAAGAACACTGAAGCTTTCTTT

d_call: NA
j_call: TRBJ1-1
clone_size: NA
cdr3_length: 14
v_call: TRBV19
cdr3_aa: CASKVAGDYTEAFF
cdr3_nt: TGTGCCAGTAAGGTCGCAGGGGATTACACTGAAGCTTTCTTT

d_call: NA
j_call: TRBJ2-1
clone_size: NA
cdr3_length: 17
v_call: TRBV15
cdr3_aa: CATSRGPMAGADNEQFF
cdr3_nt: TGTGCCACCAGCAGAGGCCCCATGGCGGGGGCCGACAATGAGCAGTTCTTC

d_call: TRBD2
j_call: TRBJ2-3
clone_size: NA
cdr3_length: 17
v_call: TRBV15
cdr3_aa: CATSRTSGTPSTDTQYF
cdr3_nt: TGTGCCACCAGCAGGACTAGCGGGACACCTAGCACAGATACGCAGTATTTT

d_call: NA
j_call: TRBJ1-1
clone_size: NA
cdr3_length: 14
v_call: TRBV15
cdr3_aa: CATSSPGQYTEAFF
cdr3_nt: TGTGCCACCAGCTCCCCCGGGCAGTACACTGAAGCTTTCTTT

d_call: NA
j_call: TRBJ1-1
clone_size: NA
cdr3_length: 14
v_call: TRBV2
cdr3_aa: CASSVGGGVTEAFF
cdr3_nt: TGTGCCAGCAGTGTGGGGGGAGGGGTCACTGAAGCTTTCTTT

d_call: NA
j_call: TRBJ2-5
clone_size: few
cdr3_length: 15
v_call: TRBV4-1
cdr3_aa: CASSQDGAGSETQYF
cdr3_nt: TGCGCCAGCAGCCAAGACGGTGCGGGGTCTGAGACCCAGTACTTC

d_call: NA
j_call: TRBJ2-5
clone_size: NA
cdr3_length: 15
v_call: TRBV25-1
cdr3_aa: CASSEGPGFQETQYF
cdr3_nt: TGTGCCAGCAGTGAAGGCCCGGGGTTCCAAGAGACCCAGTACTTC

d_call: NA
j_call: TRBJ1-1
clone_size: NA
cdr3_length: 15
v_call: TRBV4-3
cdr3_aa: CASSQDRFPNTEAFF
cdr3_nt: TGCGCCAGCAGCCAAGATCGGTTTCCGAACACTGAAGCTTTCTTT

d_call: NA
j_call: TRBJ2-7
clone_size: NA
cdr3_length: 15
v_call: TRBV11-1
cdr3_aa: CASSREREVFSEQYF
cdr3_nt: TGTGCCAGCAGCCGGGAAAGGGAAGTGTTCTCCGAGCAGTACTTC

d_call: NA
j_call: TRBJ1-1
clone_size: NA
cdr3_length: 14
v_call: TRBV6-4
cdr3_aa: CASSGTGANTEAFF
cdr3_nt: TGTGCCAGCAGTGGAACAGGCGCAAACACTGAAGCTTTCTTT

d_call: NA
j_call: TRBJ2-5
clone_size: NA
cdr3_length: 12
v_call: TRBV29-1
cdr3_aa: CSVVSLEETQYF
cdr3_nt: TGCAGCGTTGTGAGCCTAGAAGAGACCCAGTACTTC

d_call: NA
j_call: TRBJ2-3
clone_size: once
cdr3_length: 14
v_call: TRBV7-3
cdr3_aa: CASSLGGGSDTQYF
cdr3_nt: TGTGCCAGCAGCTTAGGAGGGGGGTCGGATACGCAGTATTTT

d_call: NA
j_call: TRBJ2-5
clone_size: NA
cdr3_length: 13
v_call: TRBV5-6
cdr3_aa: CASSSGAQETQYF
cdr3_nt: TGTGCCAGCAGCTCGGGGGCTCAAGAGACCCAGTACTTC

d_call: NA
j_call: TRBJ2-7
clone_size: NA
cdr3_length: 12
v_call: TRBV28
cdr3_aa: CASSLQGREQYF
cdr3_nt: TGTGCCAGCAGTCTACAGGGGAGGGAGCAGTACTTC

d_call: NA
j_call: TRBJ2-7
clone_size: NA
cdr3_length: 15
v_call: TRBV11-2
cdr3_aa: CASRKGSGPLYEQYF
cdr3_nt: TGTGCCAGCAGAAAGGGCTCAGGCCCTCTCTACGAGCAGTACTTC

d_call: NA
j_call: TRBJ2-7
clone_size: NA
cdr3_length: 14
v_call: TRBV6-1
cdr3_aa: CASRRIDLGYEQYF
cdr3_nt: TGTGCCAGCAGACGGATAGACCTGGGCTACGAGCAGTACTTC

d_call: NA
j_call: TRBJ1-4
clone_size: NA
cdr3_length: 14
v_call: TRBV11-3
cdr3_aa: CASLGQRRIEKLFF
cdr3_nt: TGTGCCAGCCTAGGACAGAGGAGAATAGAAAAACTGTTTTTT

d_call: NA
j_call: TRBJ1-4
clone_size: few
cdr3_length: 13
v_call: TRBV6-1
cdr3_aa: CASSQQVNEKLFF
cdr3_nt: TGTGCCAGCAGCCAACAGGTTAATGAAAAACTGTTTTTT

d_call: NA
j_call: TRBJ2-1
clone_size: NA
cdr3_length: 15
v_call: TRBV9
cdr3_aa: CASSVESNRVAEQFF
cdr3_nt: TGTGCCAGCAGCGTAGAAAGTAACAGGGTCGCTGAGCAGTTCTTC

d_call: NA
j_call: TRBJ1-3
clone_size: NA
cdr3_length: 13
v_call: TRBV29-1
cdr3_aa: CSATDSSGNTIYF
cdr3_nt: TGCAGCGCGACAGATAGCTCTGGAAACACCATATATTTT

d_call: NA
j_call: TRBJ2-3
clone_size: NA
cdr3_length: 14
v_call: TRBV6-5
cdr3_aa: CASRSGLPLGTQYF
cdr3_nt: TGTGCCAGCAGGTCGGGACTCCCGCTGGGTACGCAGTATTTT

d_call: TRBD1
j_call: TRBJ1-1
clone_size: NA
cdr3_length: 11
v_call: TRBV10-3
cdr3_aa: CATGQGAEAFF
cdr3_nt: TGTGCCACTGGACAGGGGGCTGAAGCTTTCTTT

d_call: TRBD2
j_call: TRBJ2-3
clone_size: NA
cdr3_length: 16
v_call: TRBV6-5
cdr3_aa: CASSYGTSGGADTQYF
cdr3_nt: TGTGCCAGCAGTTACGGGACTAGCGGGGGGGCAGATACGCAGTATTTT

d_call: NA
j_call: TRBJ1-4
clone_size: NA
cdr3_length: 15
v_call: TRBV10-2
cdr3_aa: CASSVSRATNEKLFF
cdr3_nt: TGCGCCAGCAGTGTTTCCCGAGCAACTAATGAAAAACTGTTTTTT

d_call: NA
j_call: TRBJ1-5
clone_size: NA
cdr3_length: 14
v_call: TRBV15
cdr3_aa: CATSGQGPNQPQHF
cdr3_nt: TGTGCCACCAGCGGGCAGGGGCCAAATCAGCCCCAGCATTTT

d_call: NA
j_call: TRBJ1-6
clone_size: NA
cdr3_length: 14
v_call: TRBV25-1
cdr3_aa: CASSLTGDNSPLHF
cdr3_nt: TGTGCCAGCAGCCTGACAGGCGATAATTCACCCCTCCACTTT

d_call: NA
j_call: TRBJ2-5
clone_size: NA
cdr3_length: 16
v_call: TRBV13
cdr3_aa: CASSTYKGGDLETQYF
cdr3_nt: TGTGCCAGCAGCACATATAAGGGGGGGGATTTGGAGACCCAGTACTTC

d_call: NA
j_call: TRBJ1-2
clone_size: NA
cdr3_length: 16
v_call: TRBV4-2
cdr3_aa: CASSQTGGGAGYGYTF
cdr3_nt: TGTGCCAGCAGCCAAACAGGCGGGGGGGCGGGCTATGGCTACACCTTC

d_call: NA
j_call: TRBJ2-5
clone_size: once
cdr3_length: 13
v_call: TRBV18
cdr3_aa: CASSPNSQETQYF
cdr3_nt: TGTGCCAGCTCACCAAACAGCCAAGAGACCCAGTACTTC

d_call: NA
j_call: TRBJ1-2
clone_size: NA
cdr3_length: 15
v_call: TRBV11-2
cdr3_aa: CASSLDSPPYYGYTF
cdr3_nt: TGTGCCAGCAGCCTTGACAGTCCGCCCTACTATGGCTACACCTTC

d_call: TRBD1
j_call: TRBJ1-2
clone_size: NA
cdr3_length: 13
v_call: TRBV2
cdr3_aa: CARGRGLHYGYTF
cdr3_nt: TGTGCCAGAGGGAGGGGGCTTCACTATGGCTACACCTTC

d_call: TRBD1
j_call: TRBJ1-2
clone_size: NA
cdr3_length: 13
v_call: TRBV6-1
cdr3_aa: CASRGQSNYGYTF
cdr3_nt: TGTGCCAGCAGGGGACAGTCTAACTATGGCTACACCTTC

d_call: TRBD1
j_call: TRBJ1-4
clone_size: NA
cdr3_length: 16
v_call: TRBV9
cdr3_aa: CASSVEGAPGREKLFF
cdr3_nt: TGTGCCAGCAGCGTAGAGGGGGCCCCGGGAAGGGAAAAACTGTTTTTT

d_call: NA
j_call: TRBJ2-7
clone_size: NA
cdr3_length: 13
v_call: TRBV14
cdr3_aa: CASSQISGGEQYF
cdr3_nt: TGTGCCAGCAGCCAAATTTCCGGGGGCGAGCAGTACTTC

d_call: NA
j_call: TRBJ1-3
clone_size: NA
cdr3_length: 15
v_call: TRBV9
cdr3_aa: CASSSFRGTGNTIYF
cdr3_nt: TGTGCCAGCAGCTCCTTCCGGGGGACTGGAAACACCATATATTTT

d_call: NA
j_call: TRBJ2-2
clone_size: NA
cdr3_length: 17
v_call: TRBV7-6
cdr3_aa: CASSPSRTARSTGELFF
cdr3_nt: TGTGCCAGCAGCCCTTCTCGTACGGCTCGAAGCACCGGGGAGCTGTTTTTT

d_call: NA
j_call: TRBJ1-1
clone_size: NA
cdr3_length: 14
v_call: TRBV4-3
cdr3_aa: CASSQRGTGTEAFF
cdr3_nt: TGCGCCAGCAGCCAGCGAGGGACGGGCACTGAAGCTTTCTTT

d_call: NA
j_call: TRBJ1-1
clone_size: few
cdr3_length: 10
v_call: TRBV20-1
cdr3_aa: CSARGGMAFF
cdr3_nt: TGCAGTGCTAGGGGGGGGATGGCTTTCTTT

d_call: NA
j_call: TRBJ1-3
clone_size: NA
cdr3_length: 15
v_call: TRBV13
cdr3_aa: CASSGGRGSGNTIYF
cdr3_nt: TGTGCCAGCAGTGGGGGAAGGGGCTCTGGAAACACCATATATTTT

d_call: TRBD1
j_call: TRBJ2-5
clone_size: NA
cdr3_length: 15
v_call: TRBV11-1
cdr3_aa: CASDTGQGAKETQYF
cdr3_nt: TGTGCCAGCGACACCGGACAGGGGGCGAAAGAGACCCAGTACTTC

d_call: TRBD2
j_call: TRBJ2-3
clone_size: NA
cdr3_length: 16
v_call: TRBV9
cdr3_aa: CASSVGAGGPGDTQYF
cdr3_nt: TGTGCCAGCAGCGTGGGAGCGGGGGGGCCAGGAGATACGCAGTATTTT

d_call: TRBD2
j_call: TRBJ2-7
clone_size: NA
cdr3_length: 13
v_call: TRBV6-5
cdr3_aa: CASSYSLAGEQYF
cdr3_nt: TGTGCCAGCAGTTACTCTCTAGCGGGGGAGCAGTACTTC

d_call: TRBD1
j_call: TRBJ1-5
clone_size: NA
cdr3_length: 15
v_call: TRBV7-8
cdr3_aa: CASSITGGGNQPQHF
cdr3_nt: TGTGCCAGCAGCATCACAGGGGGTGGCAATCAGCCCCAGCATTTT

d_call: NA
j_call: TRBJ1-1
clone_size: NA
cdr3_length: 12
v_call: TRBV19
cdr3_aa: CATSTDPTEAFF
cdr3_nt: TGTGCCACATCGACGGACCCGACTGAAGCTTTCTTT